The 23 T cell receptor beta chains presented below share a single source sample, sequenced in a study of blood T cell repertoires in COVID-19. Sequencing was performed with immunoSEQ multiplex PCR; in TCRdb, only in-frame clones are kept and a portion is missing. This sample has roughly 220,000 clones, with about 80% found just once. Sequenced: PBMCs or T cells enriched from blood (not recorded which). Receptor source: a man aged 40-49 years who had recovered from COVID-19.

This rearrangement joins TRBV12-3 or TRBV12-4 to TRBJ1-2, with a possible D match to TRBD1 (5 bases). V lost 6 bases to trimming and J lost 9 bases, with 17 bases between them. The CDR3 runs 13 residues. In DNA form, the CDR3 reads TGTGCCAGCAGCCTCGTTCTCAGGGAAAGCTACACCTTC. This translates into CASSLVLRESYTF.

The chain is built from TRBV2 and TRBJ1-2; 7 nucleotides line up with TRBD1. CDR1 is SNHLY and CDR2 is FYNNEI in the germline V gene. There are 14 residues in the CDR3. Losses at the gene ends were 6 bases for V and 5 bases for J; bases not matched to a gene: 9. This CDR3 is CASRSRQGGYGYTF. The CDR3 DNA reads as TGTGCCAGCAGGAGCCGACAGGGCGGTTATGGCTACACCTTC.

In its sample, this clone was seen many times. This chain links TRBV7-9 with TRBJ1-1; the D gene is possibly TRBD1 (5 bases). The germline CDR1 and CDR2 sequences are SEHNR and FQNEAQ (reference sequence). The length of the CDR3 is 13 residues. The V end lost 5 bases, the J end lost 11 bases, and 18 bases lay between the germline ends. CDR3 loop: CASSRWTGERAFF. CDR3 DNA sequence: TGTGCCAGCAGCCGATGGACGGGGGAGCGGGCTTTCTTT.

The CDR3 sequence is CASSSNRDTEAFF. For the CDR3, the DNA is TGTGCCAGCTCCTCAAACAGGGACACTGAAGCTTTCTTT. V gene TRBV18 combines with J gene TRBJ1-1, with D maybe TRBD1 (6 bases). Trimming left V 6 bases short and J 3 bases short, with 11 bases between. Germline values: CDR1 KGHSH, CDR2 LQKENI. This CDR3 is 13 amino acids long.

The chain uses TRBV4-3 and TRBJ1-6, with no clear D. The CDR3 has 17 amino acids. Germline CDR1 is LGHNA and CDR2 is YSLEER. The ends were cut back, 1 base at V and 0 bases at J, with 10 bases in the middle. This CDR3 is CASSQAEASSYNSPLHF. Here the CDR3 DNA reads TGCGCCAGCAGCCAAGCAGAGGCCAGCTCCTATAATTCACCCCTCCACTTT.

Comment on this clone: One end of the junction varies from germline; a read error may be responsible. This CDR3 is CASRIGGQGGYQPQHF. CDR3 nucleotide sequence: TGTGCCAGTAGGATAGGGGGACAGGGAGGATATCAGCCCCAGCATTTT. The chain uses TRBV19 and TRBJ1-5, with TRBD1 identical over 9 bases. The CDR3 loop spans 16 amino acids. CDR1 is LNHDA and CDR2 is SQIVND in the germline V gene (reference sequence).

V usage is TRBV24-1 and J usage is TRBJ2-5; the D is unclear. This CDR3 is built from 15 residues. CDR1 is KGHDR, CDR2 SFDVKD, per germline. Trimming removed 0 bases from V and 1 base from J, with 8 bases in between. The CDR3 loop reads CATSDLTGGQETQYF. CDR3 DNA: TGTGCCACCAGTGATTTGACCGGCGGCCAAGAGACCCAGTACTTC.

The gene calls are TRBV5-4 and TRBJ2-3; D remains unclear. With 1 base removed from V and 0 bases from J, the gap between germline ends came to 3 bases. Per the germline V gene, CDR1 is SGHNT and CDR2 is YYREEE (reference sequence). This CDR3 region has 13 residues. CDR3 amino acids: CASSLPSTDTQYF. CDR3 nucleotide sequence: TGTGCCAGCAGCTTGCCTAGCACAGATACGCAGTATTTT.

The rearrangement uses TRBV2 and TRBJ2-7; unclear D gene. The length of the CDR3 is 15 residues. Germline V lookup: CDR1 SNHLY, CDR2 FYNNEI. Trimming left V 3 bases short and J 3 bases short, with 15 bases between. As DNA, the CDR3 is TGTGCCAGCAGTGATAGTCTACCTCTTATCTACGAGCAGTACTTC. Translation gives CASSDSLPLIYEQYF.

This clone has only one observation. V and J are TRBV2 and TRBJ1-2, with 8 bases fitting TRBD1. Per germline, CDR1 SNHLY and CDR2 FYNNEI. CDR3 length equals 14 residues. After removal of 6 bases from V and 3 bases from J, the junction contained 6 bases not matched to a gene. The CDR3 DNA is TGTGCCAGCAGCGCCCAACAGGGGGACTATGGCTACACCTTC. This sequence encodes CASSAQQGDYGYTF.

This chain joins TRBV29-1 and TRBJ2-3; the D gene is possibly TRBD2 (5 bases). The germline CDR1 and CDR2 sequences are SQVTM and ANQGSEA. The CDR3 covers 11 residues. V was shortened by 6 bases and J by 15 bases, with 19 bases between the two germline ends. Here the CDR3 reads CSVQDWQGSYF. The CDR3 DNA reads TGCAGCGTCCAGGACTGGCAAGGATCATATTTT.

Only a few counts were recorded for this clone. The chain combines TRBV23-1 with TRBJ1-5, with D hard to call. TRBV23-1 is labeled an ORF, and its function is uncertain. The V end was cut by 0 bases, the J end by 9 bases, with 21 bases between. The CDR3 runs 17 residues. The CDR3 loop reads CASSQSDRCPVVRPQHF. Here the CDR3 DNA reads TGCGCCAGCAGTCAATCTGATCGCTGTCCCGTAGTTCGGCCCCAGCATTTT.

The V and J genes are TRBV14 and TRBJ2-2; 7 positions match TRBD1. V shed 2 bases and J 4 bases; nucleotides not matched to a gene: 7. This CDR3 has 16 residues. Germline V gene data show CDR1 as SGHDN and CDR2 as FVKESK. The CDR3 is CASSQITGVVTGELFF. CDR3 DNA sequence: TGTGCCAGCAGCCAAATCACAGGGGTCGTCACCGGGGAGCTGTTTTTT.

The chain combines TRBV19 with TRBJ2-2; 10 bases match TRBD1. V was pared by 10 bases and J by 2 bases, with 4 bases of the junction left unmatched. The CDR3 loop spans 14 amino acids. The germline V gene encodes CDR1 LNHDA and CDR2 SQIVND (reference sequence). CDR3 sequence reads: CAIWDRGNTGELFF. The CDR3 nucleotides read TGTGCCATCTGGGACAGGGGAAACACCGGGGAGCTGTTTTTT.

This clone came up once. The CDR3 reads CASSPGLAVGTQYF. As DNA, the CDR3 is TGTGCCAGCAGCCCCGGACTCGCTGTGGGGACCCAGTACTTC. The chain is built from TRBV11-2 and TRBJ2-5; maybe TRBD2 (5 bases). Trimming pared 5 bases from V and 7 bases from J, leaving 17 bases between. The CDR3 runs 14 residues. CDR1 is SGHAT, CDR2 FQNNGV, per germline.

V and J are TRBV3-1 (or the pseudogene TRBV3-2) and TRBJ2-7; 11 positions agree with TRBD1. The CDR3 spans 12 residues. CDR1 LGHDT and CDR2 YNNKEL come from the germline V gene (reference sequence). V shed 8 bases, J shed 7 bases, and the junction held 4 bases outside the gene matches. The CDR3 bases are TGTGCCAGCGGGACAGGGGGGAGGGAGCAGTACTTC. Residues: CASGTGGREQYF.

The chain is built from TRBV19 and TRBJ2-5; a weak D match, TRBD1 (6 bases). The germline CDR1 and CDR2 sequences are LNHDA and SQIVND (reference sequence). V lost 5 bases, J lost 5 bases, and 15 bases lay in between. This CDR3 contains 14 residues. This chain's CDR3 is CASSALTQGETQYF. The DNA of the CDR3 is TGTGCCAGTAGTGCGTTGACTCAGGGGGAGACCCAGTACTTC.

In its sample, this clone was seen once. This rearrangement joins TRBV7-9 to TRBJ2-2; TRBD2 is a possible D gene (5 bases). This CDR3 is 17 amino acids long. The V gene lost 1 base and the J gene lost 0 bases, with 12 bases spanning the gap. Germline-derived CDR1 and CDR2 are SEHNR and FQNEAQ (reference sequence). CDR3 coding DNA: TGTGCCAGCAGCTTAGGGTTAGGAGGAGCGAACACCGGGGAGCTGTTTTTT. Encoded protein: CASSLGLGGANTGELFF. The complete variable domain, with remaining parts taken from reference TRBV7-9 and TRBJ2-2, reads DTGVSQNPRHKITKRGQNVTFRCDPISEHNRLYWYRQTLGQGPEFLTYFQNEAQLEKSRLLSDRFSAERPKGSFSTLEIQRTEQGDSAMYLCASSLGLGGANTGELFFGEGSRLTVL.

Of note for this clone: Being one base from a much bigger clone, this may be a read error. The chain has TRBV7-8 and TRBJ2-1; TRBD2 might be the D (5 bases). Per the germline V gene, CDR1 is SGHVS and CDR2 is FQNEAQ. The CDR3 sequence is 13 residues long. Trimming took 6 bases from V and 2 from J, leaving 8 bases between them. The CDR3 nucleotides are TGTGCCAGCAGGGAGGAGGCCTACAATGAGCAGTTCTTC. Amino acids: CASREEAYNEQFF. Looking up the rest from reference TRBV7-8 and TRBJ2-1 gives the full variable domain: GAGVSQSPRYKVAKRGQDVALRCDPISGHVSLFWYQQALGQGPEFLTYFQNEAQLDKSGLPSDRFFAERPEGSVSTLKIQRTQQEDSAVYLCASREEAYNEQFFGPGTRLTVL.

About this clone: A much more abundant neighbour one base away suggests this may be a read error. Other DNA sequences in the same sample also yield this CDR3. J is TRBJ2-2 and V is TRBV9, with 16 positions matching TRBD2. With V trimmed by 0 bases and J by 4 bases, 9 bases remained unmatched. This CDR3 is built from 20 residues. Germline values: CDR1 SGDLS, CDR2 YYNGEE. The CDR3 spells CASSVGVGTSGGVRTGELFF. CDR3 coding DNA: TGTGCCAGCAGCGTAGGAGTAGGGACTAGCGGGGGGGTGCGCACCGGGGAGCTGTTTTTT.

The chain has TRBV5-1 and TRBJ2-1, with TRBD2 matching over 7 bases. The CDR3 has 14 amino acids. Germline V CDR1 and CDR2: SGHRS, YFSETQ. J lost 7 bases, V lost 1 base, and 5 bases had no gene match. DNA for the CDR3: TGCGCCAGCAGCTTGAGCGGACTAGATAATGAGCAGTTCTTC. Protein sequence: CASSLSGLDNEQFF. The full variable domain, completed using reference TRBV5-1 and TRBJ2-1, is KAGVTQTPRYLIKTRGQQVTLSCSPISGHRSVSWYQQTPGQGLQFLFEYFSETQRNKGNFPGRFSGRQFSNSRSEMNVSTLELGDSALYLCASSLSGLDNEQFFGPGTRLTVL.

This sequence joins TRBV19 and TRBJ2-3; D is unclear. The CDR3 runs 13 residues. The germline V and J ends were trimmed by 5 bases and 5 bases, with 11 bases remaining between them. Per germline, CDR1 LNHDA and CDR2 SQIVND (reference sequence). The CDR3 DNA is TGTGCCAGTAGTGTCGGCGGTCAAGATACGCAGTATTTT. This sequence encodes CASSVGGQDTQYF. The variable domain in full, completed from reference TRBV19 and TRBJ2-3, reads DGGITQSPKYLFRKEGQNVTLSCEQNLNHDAMYWYRQDPGQGLRLIYYSQIVNDFQKGDIAEGYSVSREKKESFPLTVTSAQKNPTAFYLCASSVGGQDTQYFGPGTRLTVL.

The J gene is TRBJ1-5, the V gene TRBV3-1 (or the pseudogene TRBV3-2); TRBD1 matches 8 bases. This CDR3 is built from 16 residues. CDR1 and CDR2 (germline): LGHDT, YNNKEL (reference sequence). With 3 bases clipped from V and 5 bases from J, the junction kept 9 bases outside the gene matches. CDR3 coding DNA: TGTGCCAGCAGCCACCTGAGCGGACAGGGAGATCAGCCCCAGCATTTT. It translates to CASSHLSGQGDQPQHF.